This is a list of T cell receptor beta chains from one sample in a study of identical twins. TCRdb re-called the 5' RACE reads through MiXCR, storing one row per CDR3 protein. The sample includes over 200,000 distinct CDR3 sequences, approximately 9% seen only once; the top ten take over 4.5%. The sample comprised memory (CD45RO+) T cells sorted from blood. The receptor set was obtained from a woman between 18 and 30 years old in good health. CDR3s include the opening cysteine and the closing phenylalanine or tryptophan. The D gene is left open where the match is weak.

v_call	cdr3_length	d_call	cdr3_aa
TRBV20-1	12	NA	CSAKSGSVTQYF
TRBV7-7	13	NA	CASSVDSYNEQFF
TRBV3-1	14	NA	CASSHLGRGETQYF
TRBV20-1	14	TRBD2	CSATSGGYQETQYF
TRBV29-1	13	NA	CSVGQGDTDTQYF
TRBV11-2	14	NA	CASSPRLNPYEQYF
TRBV18	14	NA	CASSPSWGSDTQYF
TRBV29-1	16	NA	CSVEGSRWSDYNEQFF
TRBV12-3/TRBV12-4	12	NA	CASSGETFGEFF
TRBV9	15	NA	CASGLTGAGANVLTF
TRBV20-1	13	NA	CSATLRLQETQYF
TRBV6-5	16	NA	CASSYSHGSGANVLTF
TRBV20-1	14	TRBD1	CSAPPFAGGTEAFF
TRBV3-1	16	NA	CASSLNKGFVGEKLFF
TRBV7-8	18	TRBD1	CASSPWTGGADKVTTQYF
TRBV20-1	15	TRBD2	CSASSRSGRNYEQYF
TRBV12-3/TRBV12-4	19	TRBD1	CASSPKQGAGGSGANVLTF
TRBV20-1	13	NA	CSAPQDRNTEAFF
TRBV4-2	15	TRBD2	CASSLPVAGADTQYF
TRBV7-8	12	NA	CASSLRGSEQFF
TRBV20-1	11	NA	CSAGDQYGYTF
TRBV7-9	16	TRBD1	CASSPREGARGNTIYF
TRBV11-2	15	TRBD2	CASSFLLAGNNEQFF
TRBV3-1	13	NA	CASSETMNQPQHF
TRBV9	13	NA	CASSIDFSGEQFF
TRBV20-1	12	TRBD1	CSASHRGYEQYF
TRBV7-2	14	NA	CASSLDRIPNEQFF
TRBV20-1	15	TRBD2	CSAKSEGGSSYEQYF
TRBV7-2	16	NA	CASSLGGGNIIHGYTF
TRBV2	13	NA	CASSEQGSDTQYF
TRBV10-1	17	TRBD2	CASSRGSGSLSINEQFF
TRBV11-2	14	NA	CASSLSLAGLEQYF
TRBV5-6	14	TRBD1	CASSPGGTGFEQYF
TRBV29-1	15	NA	CSVVGMGSLHNEQFF
TRBV11-2	13	TRBD2	CAGKLAGGFEQYF
TRBV20-1	12	TRBD1	CSASAPTGGQYF
TRBV6-5	12	NA	CASSPGSGTQYF